This TCR beta chain appears in the sequencing data of a study of blood T cell repertoires in COVID-19. Study information: The analysed material was cDNA or gDNA that came from T cells, B-cell-depleted T cells, or PBMCs.

TCRdb's table, derived via immunoSEQ multiplex PCR, lists solely in-frame clones and lacks some. The sample carries 200,000 to 250,000 clones, 82% recorded once. The germline CDR1 and CDR2 sequences are LNHNV and YYDKDF (reference sequence). The CDR3 covers 17 residues. J was trimmed by 4 bases and V by 3 bases; bases with no gene match: 12. The sample comprised peripheral blood. The clonotype originates from a woman older than 75 with acute or convalescent COVID-19. V usage is TRBV15 and J usage is TRBJ1-2, with 9 bases identical to TRBD1. This chain's CDR3 is CATSSGVYGTGTYGYTF. The CDR3 DNA follows: TGTGCCACCAGCAGCGGGGTTTATGGGACAGGGACCTATGGCTACACCTTC.